This T cell receptor beta chain was observed in a study of breast tumors, draining lymph nodes, adjacent tissues. Study conclusions and caveats: Data fit most tumor T cells coming from lymph node, expanding in tumor. Compared with lymph nodes, tumors were less diverse; compared with nontumor tissue, more. That most tumor T cells come from lymph nodes remained unproven.

This CDR3 contains 15 residues. Germline CDR1 is SGHNT and CDR2 is YYREEE (reference sequence). TCRdb processed the multiplex PCR reads anew with MiXCR; each CDR3 protein has one entry. The sample gives 140,000 to 150,000 distinct CDR3 sequences, over 25% of which show up once; approximately 2.2% is in the top ten. Samples came from axillary lymph nodes draining the breast cancer. This clonotype was detected only once. Antigen unknown. Relative to the germline gene, one junction end is altered; a read error may explain this. Sequencing was carried out using axillary lymph node tissue. The chain links TRBV5-4 to TRBJ2-1; D is possibly TRBD2 (5 bases). This clonotype was sampled from a female donor with breast cancer. Some clones in this sample may be carry-over from other donors' samples. CDR3 in amino acids: CARSRGNVINNEQLF. The CDR3 nucleotides are TGTGCCCGCAGCCGGGGAAATGTGATCAACAATGAGCAGCTCTTC.